The clone carrying this T cell receptor (beta chain) appeared once. No antigen is known for it. V was pared by 4 bases and J by 2 bases, with 14 bases between. The germline V gene has CDR1 SGHAT and CDR2 FQNNGV. The CDR3 spans 15 residues. This sample was taken from a study of cytomegalovirus exposure and HLA in healthy donors. General study points: It was reported in a later analysis that an Asian-associated ancestry cluster showed fewer N-insertions than the roughly 710-donor mean.

PCR involved 60 Vbeta and 13 Jbeta primers. The protocol was immunoSEQ multiplex PCR, while the TCRdb copy is restricted to in-frame clones and leaves out a portion. The table records 200,000 or so clones, just over 75% of them present only once. Input material: PBMCs. The rearrangement joins TRBV11-2 to TRBJ1-1; D possibly corresponds to TRBD1 (6 bases). The sequence came from a man between 18 and 29 years old in good health and CMV-seronegative. CDR3: CASSSQGFRNTEAFF. The DNA for the CDR3 is TGTGCCAGCAGCTCACAGGGATTTAGAAACACTGAAGCTTTCTTT.